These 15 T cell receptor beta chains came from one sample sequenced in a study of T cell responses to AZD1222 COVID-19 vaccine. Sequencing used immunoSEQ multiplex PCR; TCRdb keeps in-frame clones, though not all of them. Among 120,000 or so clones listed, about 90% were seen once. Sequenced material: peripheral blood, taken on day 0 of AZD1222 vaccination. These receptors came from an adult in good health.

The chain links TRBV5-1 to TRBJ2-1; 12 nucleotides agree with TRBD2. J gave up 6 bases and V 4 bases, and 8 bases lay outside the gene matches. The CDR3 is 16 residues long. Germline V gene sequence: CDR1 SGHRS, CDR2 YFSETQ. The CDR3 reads CASSPLASGRGNEQFF. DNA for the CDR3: TGCGCCAGCAGCCCCCTGGCTAGCGGGAGGGGCAATGAGCAGTTCTTC.

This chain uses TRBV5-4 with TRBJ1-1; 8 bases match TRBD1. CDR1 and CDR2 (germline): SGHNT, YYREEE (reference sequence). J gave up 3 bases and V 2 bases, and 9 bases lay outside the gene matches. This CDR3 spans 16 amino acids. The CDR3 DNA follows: TGTGCCAGCAGCTTCGATCACAGGGGGGGCGACACTGAAGCTTTCTTT. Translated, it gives CASSFDHRGGDTEAFF.

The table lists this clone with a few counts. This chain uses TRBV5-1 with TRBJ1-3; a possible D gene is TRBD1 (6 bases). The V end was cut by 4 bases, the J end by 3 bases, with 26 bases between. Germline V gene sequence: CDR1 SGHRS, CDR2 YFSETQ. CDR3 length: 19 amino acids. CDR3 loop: CASSQLGPRLGGGGNTIYF. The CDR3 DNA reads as TGCGCCAGCAGCCAGTTGGGACCCAGACTTGGGGGCGGTGGAAACACCATATATTTT. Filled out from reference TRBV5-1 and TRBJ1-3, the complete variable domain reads KAGVTQTPRYLIKTRGQQVTLSCSPISGHRSVSWYQQTPGQGLQFLFEYFSETQRNKGNFPGRFSGRQFSNSRSEMNVSTLELGDSALYLCASSQLGPRLGGGGNTIYFGEGSWLTVV.

The CDR3 bases are TGTGCCAGCAGCTTACCTCAGGGGGGCACCGGGGAGCTGTTTTTT. Translated: CASSLPQGGTGELFF. V usage is TRBV7-6 and J usage is TRBJ2-2, with D possibly TRBD1 on 7 matching bases. Per the germline V gene, CDR1 is SGHVS and CDR2 is FNYEAQ. CDR3 length equals 15 residues. V was pared by 2 bases and J by 4 bases, with 11 bases between.

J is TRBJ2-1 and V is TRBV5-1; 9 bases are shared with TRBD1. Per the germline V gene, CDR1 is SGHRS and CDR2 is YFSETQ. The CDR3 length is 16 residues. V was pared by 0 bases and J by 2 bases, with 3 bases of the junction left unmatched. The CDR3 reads CASSLGGTGTYNEQFF. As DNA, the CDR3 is TGCGCCAGCAGCTTGGGTGGGACAGGGACCTACAATGAGCAGTTCTTC.

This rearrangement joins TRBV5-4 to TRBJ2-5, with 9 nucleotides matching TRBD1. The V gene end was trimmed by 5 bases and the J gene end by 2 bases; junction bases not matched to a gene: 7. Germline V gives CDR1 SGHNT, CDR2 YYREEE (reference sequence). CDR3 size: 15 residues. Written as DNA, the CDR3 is TGTGCCAGCAGATCCGGGACAGGGCATCAAGAGACCCAGTACTTC. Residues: CASRSGTGHQETQYF.

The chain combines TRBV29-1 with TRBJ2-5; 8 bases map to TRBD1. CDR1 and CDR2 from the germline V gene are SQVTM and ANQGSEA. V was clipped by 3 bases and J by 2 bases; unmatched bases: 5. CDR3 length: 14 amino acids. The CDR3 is CSVERQGRQETQYF. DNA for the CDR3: TGCAGCGTTGAGCGACAGGGGCGTCAAGAGACCCAGTACTTC. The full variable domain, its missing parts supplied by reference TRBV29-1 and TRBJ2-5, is SAVISQKPSRDICQRGTSLTIQCQVDSQVTMMFWYRQQPGQSLTLIATANQGSEATYESGFVIDKFPISRPNLTFSTLTVSNMSPEDSSIYLCSVERQGRQETQYFGPGTRLLVL.

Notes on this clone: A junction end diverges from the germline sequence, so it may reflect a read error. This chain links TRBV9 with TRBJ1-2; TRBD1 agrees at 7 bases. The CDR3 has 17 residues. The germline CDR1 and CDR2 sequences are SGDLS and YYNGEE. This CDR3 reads CASSVGGTADANYGYTF. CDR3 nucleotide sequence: TGTGCCAGCAGCGTAGGCGGGACAGCCGATGCTAATTATGGCTACACCTTC. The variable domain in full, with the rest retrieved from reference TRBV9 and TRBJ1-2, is DSGVTQTPKHLITATGQRVTLRCSPRSGDLSVYWYQQSLDQGLQFLIQYYNGEERAKGNILERFSAQQFPDLHSELNLSSLELGDSALYFCASSVGGTADANYGYTFGSGTRLTVV.

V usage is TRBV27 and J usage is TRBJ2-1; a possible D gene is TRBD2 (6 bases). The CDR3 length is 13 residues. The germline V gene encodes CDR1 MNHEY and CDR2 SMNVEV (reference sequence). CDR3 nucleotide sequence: TGTGGTATCGGGACTTCGGCCTACAATGAGCAGTTCTTC. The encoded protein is CGIGTSAYNEQFF.

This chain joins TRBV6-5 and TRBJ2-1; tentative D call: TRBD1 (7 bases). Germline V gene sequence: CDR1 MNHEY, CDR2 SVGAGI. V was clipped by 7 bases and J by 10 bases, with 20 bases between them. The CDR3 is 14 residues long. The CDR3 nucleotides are TGTGCCAGCACTAGCGTGAGGGGGCAAGGCGAGCAGTTCTTC. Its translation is CASTSVRGQGEQFF.

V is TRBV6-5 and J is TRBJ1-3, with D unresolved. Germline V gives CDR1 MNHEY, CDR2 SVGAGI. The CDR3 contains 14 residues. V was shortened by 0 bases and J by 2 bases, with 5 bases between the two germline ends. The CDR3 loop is CASSYSGPGNTIYF. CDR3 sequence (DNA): TGTGCCAGCAGTTACTCAGGCCCTGGAAACACCATATATTTT.

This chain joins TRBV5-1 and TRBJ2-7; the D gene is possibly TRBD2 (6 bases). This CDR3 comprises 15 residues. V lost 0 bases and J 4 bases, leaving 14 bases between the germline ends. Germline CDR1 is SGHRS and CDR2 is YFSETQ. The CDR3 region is CASSLVDSGGYEQYF. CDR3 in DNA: TGCGCCAGCAGCTTGGTCGATAGCGGAGGATACGAGCAGTACTTC.

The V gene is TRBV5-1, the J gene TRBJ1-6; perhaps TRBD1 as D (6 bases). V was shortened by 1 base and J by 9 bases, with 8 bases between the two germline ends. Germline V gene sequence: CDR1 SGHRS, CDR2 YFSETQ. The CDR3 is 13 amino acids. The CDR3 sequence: CASSLRGISPLHF. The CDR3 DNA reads TGCGCCAGCAGCTTGAGGGGGATTTCACCCCTCCACTTT.

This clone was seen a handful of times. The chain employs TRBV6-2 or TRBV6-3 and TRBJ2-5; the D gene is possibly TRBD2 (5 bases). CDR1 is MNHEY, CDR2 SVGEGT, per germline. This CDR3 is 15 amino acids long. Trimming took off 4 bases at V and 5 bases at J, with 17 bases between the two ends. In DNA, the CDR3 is TGTGCCAGCAGTTTCTCCCCCTTCGGGAAGGAGACCCAGTACTTC. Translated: CASSFSPFGKETQYF.

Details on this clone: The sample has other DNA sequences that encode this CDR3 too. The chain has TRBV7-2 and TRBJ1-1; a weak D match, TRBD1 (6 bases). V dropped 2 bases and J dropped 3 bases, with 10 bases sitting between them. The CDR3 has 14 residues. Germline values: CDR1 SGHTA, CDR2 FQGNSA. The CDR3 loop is CASSLTGKDTEAFF. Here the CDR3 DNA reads TGTGCCAGCAGCTTAACAGGGAAGGACACTGAAGCTTTCTTT.